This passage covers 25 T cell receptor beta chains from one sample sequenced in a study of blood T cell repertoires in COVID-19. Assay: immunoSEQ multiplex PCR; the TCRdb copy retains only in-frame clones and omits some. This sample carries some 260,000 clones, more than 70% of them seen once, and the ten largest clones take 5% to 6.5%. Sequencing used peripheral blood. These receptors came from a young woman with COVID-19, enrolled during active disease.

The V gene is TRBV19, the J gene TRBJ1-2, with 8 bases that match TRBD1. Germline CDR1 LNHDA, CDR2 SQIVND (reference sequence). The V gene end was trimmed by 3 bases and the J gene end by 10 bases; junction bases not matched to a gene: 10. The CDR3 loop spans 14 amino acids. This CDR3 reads CASSIQGQAGVYTF. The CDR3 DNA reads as TGTGCCAGTAGTATTCAGGGACAGGCCGGGGTCTACACCTTC.

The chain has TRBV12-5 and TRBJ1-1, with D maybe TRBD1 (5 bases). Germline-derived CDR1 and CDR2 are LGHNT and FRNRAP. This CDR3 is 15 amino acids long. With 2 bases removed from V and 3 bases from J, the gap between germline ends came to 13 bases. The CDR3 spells CASGLWQGKDTEAFF. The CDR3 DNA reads TGTGCTAGTGGTTTGTGGCAGGGAAAAGACACTGAAGCTTTCTTT.

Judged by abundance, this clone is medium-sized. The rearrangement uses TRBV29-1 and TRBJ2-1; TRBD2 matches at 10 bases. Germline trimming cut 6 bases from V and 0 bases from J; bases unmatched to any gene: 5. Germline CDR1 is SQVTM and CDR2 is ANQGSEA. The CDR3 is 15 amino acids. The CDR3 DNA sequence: TGCAGCGTAGTAGCGGGAGGAGGCTCCTACAATGAGCAGTTCTTC. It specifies CSVVAGGGSYNEQFF.

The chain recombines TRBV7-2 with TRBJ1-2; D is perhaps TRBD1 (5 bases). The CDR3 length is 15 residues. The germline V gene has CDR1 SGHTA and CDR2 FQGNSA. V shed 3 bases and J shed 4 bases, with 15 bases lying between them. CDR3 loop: CASSFGAAEGYGYTF. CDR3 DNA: TGTGCCAGCAGCTTCGGGGCGGCGGAGGGCTATGGCTACACCTTC.

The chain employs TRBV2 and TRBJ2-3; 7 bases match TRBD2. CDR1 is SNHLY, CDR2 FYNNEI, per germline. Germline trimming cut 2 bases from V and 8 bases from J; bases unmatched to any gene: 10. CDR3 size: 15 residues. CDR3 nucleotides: TGTGCCAGCAGTGAAACGGGACTACTCATTGGTACGCAGTATTTT. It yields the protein CASSETGLLIGTQYF.

The chain's CDR3 is CASSSKRGSSYEQYV. The CDR3 DNA reads TGTGCCAGCAGTTCTAAGCGGGGTAGCTCCTACGAGCAGTACGTC. The V and J genes are TRBV6-2 or TRBV6-3 and TRBJ2-7, with 7 bases that match TRBD2. J gave up 0 bases and V 4 bases, and 6 bases lay outside the gene matches. Germline V lookup: CDR1 MNHEY, CDR2 SVGEGT. The CDR3 runs 15 residues.

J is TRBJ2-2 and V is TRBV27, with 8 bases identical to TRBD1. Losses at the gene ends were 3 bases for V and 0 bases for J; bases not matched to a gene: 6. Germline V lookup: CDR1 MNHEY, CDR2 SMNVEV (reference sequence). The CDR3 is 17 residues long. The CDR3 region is CASSLMQGAPNTGELFF. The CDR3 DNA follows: TGTGCCAGCAGTTTGATGCAGGGGGCGCCGAACACCGGGGAGCTGTTTTTT.

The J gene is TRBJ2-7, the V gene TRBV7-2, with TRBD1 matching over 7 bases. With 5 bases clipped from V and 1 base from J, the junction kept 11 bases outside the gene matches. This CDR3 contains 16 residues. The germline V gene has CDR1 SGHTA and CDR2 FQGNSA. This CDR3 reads CASSPTGTADSYEQYF. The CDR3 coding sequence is TGTGCCAGCAGCCCGACAGGGACAGCAGATTCCTACGAGCAGTACTTC.

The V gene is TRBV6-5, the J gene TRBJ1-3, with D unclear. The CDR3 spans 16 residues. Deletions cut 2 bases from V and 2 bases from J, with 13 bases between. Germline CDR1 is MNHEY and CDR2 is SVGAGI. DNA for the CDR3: TGTGCCAGCAGTTACGTGGGCAGTCCTACTGGAAACACCATATATTTT. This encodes CASSYVGSPTGNTIYF.

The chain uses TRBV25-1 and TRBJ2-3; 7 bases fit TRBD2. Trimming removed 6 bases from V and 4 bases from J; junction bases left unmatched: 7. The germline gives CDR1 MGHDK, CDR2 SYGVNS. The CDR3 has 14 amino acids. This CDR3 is CASRSGDSPDTQYF. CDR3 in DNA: TGTGCCAGCAGGAGCGGGGACTCGCCAGATACGCAGTATTTT.

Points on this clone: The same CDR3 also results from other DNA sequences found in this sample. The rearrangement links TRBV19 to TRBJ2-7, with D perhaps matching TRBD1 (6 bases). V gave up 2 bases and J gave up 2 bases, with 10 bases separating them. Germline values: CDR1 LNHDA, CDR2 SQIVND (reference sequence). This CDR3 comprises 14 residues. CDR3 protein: CASSIRQGPYEQYF. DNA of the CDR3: TGTGCCAGTAGTATAAGGCAGGGGCCCTACGAGCAGTACTTC.

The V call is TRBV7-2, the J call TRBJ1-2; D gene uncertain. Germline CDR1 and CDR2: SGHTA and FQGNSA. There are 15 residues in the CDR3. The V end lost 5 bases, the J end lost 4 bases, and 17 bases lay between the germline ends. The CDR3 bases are TGTGCCAGCAGCCTCAGGAATGAATTTCTCTATGGCTACACCTTC. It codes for CASSLRNEFLYGYTF.

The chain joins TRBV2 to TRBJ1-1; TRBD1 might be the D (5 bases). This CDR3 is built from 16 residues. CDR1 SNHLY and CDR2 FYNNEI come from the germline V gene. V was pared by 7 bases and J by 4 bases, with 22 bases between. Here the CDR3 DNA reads TGTGCCAGCAAACTCATTAGGGGCGGGGGAGGCACTGAAGCTTTCTTT. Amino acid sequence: CASKLIRGGGGTEAFF.

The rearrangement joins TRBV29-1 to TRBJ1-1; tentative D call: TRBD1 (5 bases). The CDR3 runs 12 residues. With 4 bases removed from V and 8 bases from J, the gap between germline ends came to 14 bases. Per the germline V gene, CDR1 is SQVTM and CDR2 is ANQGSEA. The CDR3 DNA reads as TGCAGCGTTGCGAGGAGGGGAGGGGAAGCTTTCTTT. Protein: CSVARRGGEAFF.

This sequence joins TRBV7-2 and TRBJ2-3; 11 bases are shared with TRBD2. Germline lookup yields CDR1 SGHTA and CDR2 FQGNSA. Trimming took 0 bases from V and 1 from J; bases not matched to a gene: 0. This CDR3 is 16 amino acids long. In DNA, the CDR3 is TGTGCCAGCAGCTTAGCACTAGCGGGGGGCACAGATACGCAGTATTTT. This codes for CASSLALAGGTDTQYF.

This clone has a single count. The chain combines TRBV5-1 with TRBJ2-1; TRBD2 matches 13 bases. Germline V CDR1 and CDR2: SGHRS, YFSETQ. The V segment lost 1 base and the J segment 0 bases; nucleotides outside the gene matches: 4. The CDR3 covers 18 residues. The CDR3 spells CASSLTSGGVSSYNEQFF. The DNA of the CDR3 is TGCGCCAGCAGCTTGACTAGCGGGGGGGTTAGCTCCTACAATGAGCAGTTCTTC.

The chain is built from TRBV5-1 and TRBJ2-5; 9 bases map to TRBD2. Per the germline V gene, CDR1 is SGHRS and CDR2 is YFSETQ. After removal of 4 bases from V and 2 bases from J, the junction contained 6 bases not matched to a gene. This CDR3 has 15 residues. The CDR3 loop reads CASSIPTSGQETQYF. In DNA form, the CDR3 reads TGCGCCAGCAGCATACCGACTAGCGGTCAAGAGACCCAGTACTTC.

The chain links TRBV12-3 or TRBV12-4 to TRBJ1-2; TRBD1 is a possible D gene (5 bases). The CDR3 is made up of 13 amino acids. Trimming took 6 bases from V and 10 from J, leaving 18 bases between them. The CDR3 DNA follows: TGTGCCAGCAGGGCAACAGGTCATGGAGACTACACCTTC. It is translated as CASRATGHGDYTF.

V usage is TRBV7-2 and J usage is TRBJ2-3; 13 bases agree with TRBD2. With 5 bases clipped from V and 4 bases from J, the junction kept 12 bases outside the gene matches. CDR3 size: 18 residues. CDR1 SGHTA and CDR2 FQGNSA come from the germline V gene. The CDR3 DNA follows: TGTGCCAGCAGCCTTACCGGGACTAGCGGGATTGGCCCAGATACGCAGTATTTT. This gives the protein CASSLTGTSGIGPDTQYF.

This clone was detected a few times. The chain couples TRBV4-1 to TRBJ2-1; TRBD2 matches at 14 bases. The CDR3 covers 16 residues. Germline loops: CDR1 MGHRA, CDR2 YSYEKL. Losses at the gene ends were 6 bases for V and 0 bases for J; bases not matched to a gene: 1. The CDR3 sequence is CASSGTSGSSYNEQFF. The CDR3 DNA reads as TGCGCCAGCAGTGGGACTAGCGGGAGCTCCTACAATGAGCAGTTCTTC.

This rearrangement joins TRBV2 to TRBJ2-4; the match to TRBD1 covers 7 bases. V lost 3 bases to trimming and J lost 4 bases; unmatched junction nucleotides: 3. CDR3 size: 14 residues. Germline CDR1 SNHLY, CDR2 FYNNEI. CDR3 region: CASSDDREKNIQYF. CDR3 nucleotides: TGTGCCAGCAGTGACGACAGGGAAAAAAACATTCAGTACTTC.

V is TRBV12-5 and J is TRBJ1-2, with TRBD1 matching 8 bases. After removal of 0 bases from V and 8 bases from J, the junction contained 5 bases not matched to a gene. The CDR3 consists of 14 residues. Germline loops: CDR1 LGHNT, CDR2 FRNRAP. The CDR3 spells CASGLVGTGRGYTF. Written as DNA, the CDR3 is TGTGCTAGTGGTTTGGTCGGGACAGGTCGCGGCTACACCTTC.

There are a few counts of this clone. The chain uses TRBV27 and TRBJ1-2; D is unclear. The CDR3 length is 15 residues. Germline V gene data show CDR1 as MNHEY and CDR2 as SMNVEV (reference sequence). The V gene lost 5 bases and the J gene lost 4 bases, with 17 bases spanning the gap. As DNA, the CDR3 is TGTGCCAGCAGTCACGAAGCGGGGAGTTCCTATGGCTACACCTTC. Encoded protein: CASSHEAGSSYGYTF.

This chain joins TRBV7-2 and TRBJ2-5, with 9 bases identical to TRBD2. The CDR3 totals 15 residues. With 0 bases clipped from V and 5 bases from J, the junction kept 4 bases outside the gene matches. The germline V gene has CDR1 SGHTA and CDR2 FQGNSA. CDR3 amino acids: CASSLALREGETQYF. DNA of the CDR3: TGTGCCAGCAGCTTAGCCTTGCGGGAGGGGGAGACCCAGTACTTC.

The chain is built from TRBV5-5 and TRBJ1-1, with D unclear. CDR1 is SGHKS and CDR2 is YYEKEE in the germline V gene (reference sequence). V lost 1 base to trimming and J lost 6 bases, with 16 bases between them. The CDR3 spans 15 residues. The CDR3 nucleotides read TGTGCCAGCAGCTTGAAGGTAGCGAGGGCCGCTGAAGCTTTCTTT. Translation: CASSLKVARAAEAFF.